These 16 T cell receptor beta chains came from one sample sequenced in a study of blood T cell repertoires in COVID-19. Profiling relied on immunoSEQ multiplex PCR, and the TCRdb table lists in-frame clones only, not all of them. The data hold a few hundred thousand clones, with 70% to 90% observed a single time. Material for sequencing was PBMCs or T cells enriched from blood (not recorded which). Source of these receptors: a woman aged 25-40 years who had recovered from COVID-19.

The chain carries TRBV13 and TRBJ1-1; TRBD1 is a possible D gene (5 bases). Germline V gives CDR1 PRHDT, CDR2 FYEKMQ (reference sequence). The CDR3 sequence is 16 residues long. V gave up 8 bases and J gave up 4 bases, with 23 bases separating them. The CDR3 is CASGAPAAGGVTEAFF. For the CDR3, the DNA is TGTGCCAGCGGGGCCCCAGCGGCGGGGGGAGTCACTGAAGCTTTCTTT.

The chain couples TRBV7-9 to TRBJ2-3, with D perhaps TRBD1 (5 bases). Germline loops: CDR1 SEHNR, CDR2 FQNEAQ (reference sequence). This CDR3 spans 17 amino acids. The ends were cut back, 1 base at V and 0 bases at J, with 14 bases in the middle. CDR3 region: CASSLGLQGSSTDTQYF. The CDR3 bases are TGTGCCAGCAGCTTAGGACTGCAGGGATCTAGCACAGATACGCAGTATTTT. Full variable domain (outside the CDR3, taken from reference TRBV7-9 and TRBJ2-3): DTGVSQNPRHKITKRGQNVTFRCDPISEHNRLYWYRQTLGQGPEFLTYFQNEAQLEKSRLLSDRFSAERPKGSFSTLEIQRTEQGDSAMYLCASSLGLQGSSTDTQYFGPGTRLTVL.

The gene calls are TRBV20-1 and TRBJ2-5; 8 positions match TRBD1. The CDR3 contains 13 residues. The germline V gene encodes CDR1 DFQATT and CDR2 SNEGSKA (reference sequence). Trimming cost V 3 bases and J 4 bases; bases outside gene matches: 4. CDR3 loop: CSASPGGAETQYF. CDR3 DNA: TGCAGTGCTAGTCCAGGGGGCGCAGAGACCCAGTACTTC.

The chain couples TRBV7-2 to TRBJ1-3; D call uncertain. Matching the DNA end better, TRBJ2-2 makes the J call doubtful. The CDR3 sequence is 16 residues long. Germline V gene lookup returns CDR1 SGHTA and CDR2 FQGNSA. The CDR3 protein is CASSLRQRANTGELFF. In DNA form, the CDR3 reads TGTGCCAGCAGCTTACGTCAACGGGCGAACACCGGGGAGCTGTTTTTT.

For this clone: The same CDR3 also results from other DNA sequences found in this sample. This chain joins TRBV20-1 and TRBJ1-1; no reliable D call. Germline lookup yields CDR1 DFQATT and CDR2 SNEGSKA (reference sequence). V was cut by 3 bases and J by 3 bases, with 5 bases left in between. The CDR3 has 11 amino acids. The DNA for the CDR3 is TGCAGTGCTAGGGAGTACACTGAAGCTTTCTTT. Protein: CSAREYTEAFF.

This clone was detected only a few times. The rearrangement uses TRBV4-1 and TRBJ2-7, with 7 bases lining up with TRBD1. The germline V gene has CDR1 MGHRA and CDR2 YSYEKL. The V segment lost 4 bases and the J segment 3 bases; nucleotides outside the gene matches: 9. The CDR3 has 15 amino acids. The CDR3 region is CASSRERGQNYEQYF. CDR3 sequence (DNA): TGCGCCAGCAGCCGAGAGAGGGGACAGAACTACGAGCAGTACTTC.

DNA of the CDR3: TGTGCCAGCAGTTACAGGGTTCTTAACTATGGCTACACCTTC. It is translated as CASSYRVLNYGYTF. V gene TRBV7-9 combines with J gene TRBJ1-2, with D perhaps matching TRBD1 (6 bases). Germline assignment: CDR1 SEHNR and CDR2 FQNEAQ (reference sequence). The CDR3 is made up of 14 amino acids. The V end lost 6 bases, the J end lost 1 base, and 12 bases lay between the germline ends.

This clone is a singleton in its sample. The chain employs TRBV7-6 and TRBJ2-7; D possibly corresponds to TRBD1 (6 bases). Trimming cost V 1 base and J 2 bases, with 12 bases left between them. The CDR3 loop spans 15 amino acids. Per the germline V gene, CDR1 is SGHVS and CDR2 is FNYEAQ. CDR3 sequence reads: CASSLDEGVTYEQYF. The DNA of the CDR3 is TGTGCCAGCAGCTTAGATGAGGGGGTAACCTACGAGCAGTACTTC.

The chain employs TRBV6-5 and TRBJ1-1; 8 nucleotides line up with TRBD1. V gave up 0 bases and J gave up 12 bases; unmatched junction bases: 9. CDR3 length equals 14 residues. The germline CDR1 and CDR2 sequences are MNHEY and SVGAGI. The CDR3 loop is CASSYSGTGSASFF. As DNA, the CDR3 is TGTGCCAGCAGTTACTCCGGGACAGGTTCTGCTTCTTTCTTT.

This chain links TRBV9 with TRBJ1-5; a possible D gene is TRBD1 (6 bases). The V end was cut by 3 bases, the J end by 6 bases, with 10 bases between. Per germline, CDR1 SGDLS and CDR2 YYNGEE. This CDR3 has 13 residues. CDR3 protein: CASSAQGGQPQHF. DNA of the CDR3: TGTGCCAGCAGCGCCCAAGGGGGTCAGCCCCAGCATTTT. Using reference TRBV9 and TRBJ1-5 for the parts outside the CDR3, the full variable domain is DSGVTQTPKHLITATGQRVTLRCSPRSGDLSVYWYQQSLDQGLQFLIQYYNGEERAKGNILERFSAQQFPDLHSELNLSSLELGDSALYFCASSAQGGQPQHFGDGTRLSIL.

This clone was observed once. The V call is TRBV4-1, the J call TRBJ2-7; 9 nucleotides line up with TRBD2. The germline gives CDR1 MGHRA, CDR2 YSYEKL. V was clipped by 3 bases and J by 2 bases; unmatched bases: 8. This CDR3 contains 16 residues. CDR3 in amino acids: CASSHREAGGAYEQYF. The CDR3 DNA sequence: TGCGCCAGCAGCCACCGAGAGGCGGGAGGGGCCTACGAGCAGTACTTC.

The gene calls are TRBV30 and TRBJ2-6, with TRBD2 as a possible D gene (5 bases). The CDR3 spans 15 residues. V lost 0 bases and J lost 1, with 7 bases in between. Germline CDR1 is GTSNPN and CDR2 is SVGIG (reference sequence). CDR3 amino acids: CAWSVRGSGANVLTF. As DNA, the CDR3 is TGTGCCTGGAGTGTACGGGGTTCTGGGGCCAACGTCCTGACTTTC. The full variable domain, rest sourced from reference TRBV30 and TRBJ2-6, is SQTIHQWPATLVQPVGSPLSLECTVEGTSNPNLYWYRQAAGRGLQLLFYSVGIGQISSEVPQNLSASRPQDRQFILSSKKLLLSDSGFYLCAWSVRGSGANVLTFGAGSRLTVL.

V usage is TRBV5-6 and J usage is TRBJ1-4, with 8 bases matching TRBD1. Germline CDR1 reads SGHDT; CDR2 reads YYEEEE. J lost 5 bases, V lost 6 bases, and 12 bases had no gene match. This CDR3 has 16 residues. In DNA form, the CDR3 reads TGTGCCAGCACCGTAGGTCCCGGGACAGGAAATGAAAAACTGTTTTTT. Its translation is CASTVGPGTGNEKLFF. The full variable domain, with the rest looked up from reference TRBV5-6 and TRBJ1-4, is DAGVTQSPTHLIKTRGQQVTLRCSPKSGHDTVSWYQQALGQGPQFIFQYYEEEERQRGNFPDRFSGHQFPNYSSELNVNALLLGDSALYLCASTVGPGTGNEKLFFGSGTQLSVL.

The sample holds a few counts of this clone. The chain carries TRBV11-2 and TRBJ2-7; possible D gene TRBD1, 5 bases. Looked up from germline, CDR1 is SGHAT and CDR2 is FQNNGV. CDR3 size: 15 residues. Between the trimmed V and J ends, which lost 1 base and 5 bases, there was a span of 15 bases. The CDR3 region is CASSLVPDKRHEQYF. The CDR3 coding sequence is TGTGCCAGCAGCTTAGTCCCGGACAAACGCCACGAGCAGTACTTC. The whole variable domain, filled in from reference TRBV11-2 and TRBJ2-7, reads EAGVAQSPRYKIIEKRQSVAFWCNPISGHATLYWYQQILGQGPKLLIQFQNNGVVDDSQLPKDRFSAERLKGVDSTLKIQPAKLEDSAVYLCASSLVPDKRHEQYFGPGTRLTVT.

A single count supports this clone. The rearrangement joins TRBV7-6 to TRBJ2-2; TRBD1 matches 8 bases. V shed 5 bases, J shed 6 bases, and the junction held 11 bases outside the gene matches. CDR3 length: 16 residues. The germline CDR1 and CDR2 sequences are SGHVS and FNYEAQ. The CDR3 reads CASSQDRATSPGELFF. CDR3 nucleotide sequence: TGTGCCAGCAGCCAGGACAGGGCGACTTCTCCCGGGGAGCTGTTTTTT.

The chain links TRBV27 to TRBJ2-7; D is possibly TRBD2 (5 bases). The germline V and J ends were trimmed by 7 bases and 1 base, with 11 bases remaining between them. The CDR3 consists of 13 residues. In germline, CDR1 is MNHEY, CDR2 SMNVEV (reference sequence). The CDR3 nucleotides are TGTGCCAGCATGCCCGGGAATTCCTACGAGCAGTACTTC. Its translation is CASMPGNSYEQYF.